Presented here are 26 T cell receptor beta chains from one specimen sequenced in a study of T cells after yellow fever vaccination. From the 5' RACE reads, TCRdb called clonotypes with MiXCR, one entry per CDR3 protein. The sample lists some 300,000 distinct CDR3 sequences; roughly 9% were seen once. The sample here was CD4+ T cells sorted from PBMCs, taken 5 days after the yellow fever booster vaccination. Receptor source: a man aged 18 to 35 who received the YFV17D yellow fever vaccine.

This clonotype was observed a few times. The gene calls are TRBV4-2 and TRBJ2-7; 10 bases are shared with TRBD1. With V trimmed by 3 bases and J by 4 bases, 6 bases remained unmatched. CDR3 length: 15 amino acids. CDR1 and CDR2 from the germline V gene are LGHNA and YNFKEQ. The CDR3 nucleotides are TGTGCCAGCAGCCAGCAGGACAGGGGGGGGTACGAGCAGTACTTC. It codes for CASSQQDRGGYEQYF.

This clonotype was observed many times. The chain carries TRBV28 and TRBJ1-1, with D tentatively TRBD1 (6 bases). V was trimmed by 7 bases and J by 8 bases, leaving 11 bases between them. CDR3 length equals 11 residues. Germline lookup yields CDR1 MDHEN and CDR2 SYDVKM. CDR3: CASKEQGEAFF. The CDR3 region has the DNA TGTGCCAGCAAGGAACAGGGCGAAGCTTTCTTT.

This clonotype was seen only a few times. V is TRBV12-5 and J is TRBJ2-2; D gene uncertain. In germline, CDR1 is LGHNT, CDR2 FRNRAP. This CDR3 has 16 amino acids. V was pared by 2 bases and J by 0 bases, with 10 bases between. The CDR3 DNA reads as TGTGCTAGTGGTTTGAGGTCCGGGTCGAACACCGGGGAGCTGTTTTTT. Translating gives CASGLRSGSNTGELFF.

This rearrangement joins TRBV12-3 or TRBV12-4 to TRBJ1-5, with a possible D match to TRBD1 (5 bases). Trimming stripped 6 bases from V and 5 bases from J, with 14 bases between. The CDR3 runs 14 residues. The CDR3 loop reads CASSWWDFHQPQHF. The CDR3 DNA reads TGTGCCAGCAGCTGGTGGGACTTTCATCAGCCCCAGCATTTT.

This clonotype was counted only a few times. The V gene is TRBV7-9, the J gene TRBJ2-2; 9 bases map to TRBD2. Germline values: CDR1 SEHNR, CDR2 FQNEAQ (reference sequence). The CDR3 is 16 amino acids. Germline trimming cut 8 bases from V and 0 bases from J; bases unmatched to any gene: 7. The CDR3 region has the DNA TGTGCCAGCCTTCTAGCGGGGTATACGAACACCGGGGAGCTGTTTTTT. This encodes CASLLAGYTNTGELFF.

This clonotype turned up a few times. The gene calls are TRBV20-1 and TRBJ2-1; D possibly corresponds to TRBD2 (6 bases). The length of the CDR3 is 13 residues. Trimming shortened V by 4 bases and J by 4 bases, and 11 bases separated the two germline ends. Germline V CDR1 and CDR2: DFQATT, SNEGSKA (reference sequence). The CDR3 region has the DNA TGCAGTGCTACGGCCGGAGGGTACAATGAGCAGTTCTTC. It encodes CSATAGGYNEQFF.

This clonotype was detected only a few times. The chain joins TRBV10-3 to TRBJ1-2; D remains unclear. The CDR3 length is 12 residues. The V end lost 9 bases, the J end lost 4 bases, and 12 bases lay between the germline ends. Germline V gene lookup returns CDR1 ENHRY and CDR2 SYGVKD. The DNA of the CDR3 is TGTGCCATTTCAGAAACCCTCTATGGCTACACCTTC. It yields the protein CAISETLYGYTF.

The chain has TRBV5-4 and TRBJ2-1, with 11 bases matching TRBD2. The CDR3 has 15 residues. Germline assignment: CDR1 SGHNT and CDR2 YYREEE (reference sequence). V shed 2 bases, J shed 6 bases, and the junction held 4 bases outside the gene matches. The CDR3 reads CASSFNLAGGNEQFF. The CDR3 DNA sequence: TGTGCCAGCAGCTTCAATCTAGCGGGGGGCAATGAGCAGTTCTTC.

This clonotype was recorded at least ten times. The chain is built from TRBV5-6 and TRBJ2-5; D gene unclear. The CDR3 is 15 amino acids. Trimming left V 4 bases short and J 4 bases short, with 17 bases between. The germline gives CDR1 SGHDT, CDR2 YYEEEE. CDR3 residues: CASSPEVVKRETQYF. The CDR3 nucleotides read TGTGCCAGCAGCCCCGAAGTTGTAAAAAGAGAGACCCAGTACTTC.

V is TRBV9 and J is TRBJ1-2, with D possibly TRBD1 on 5 matching bases. Trimming removed 0 bases at V and 7 bases at J, with 16 bases between. The CDR3 consists of 15 residues. Germline V gene sequence: CDR1 SGDLS, CDR2 YYNGEE. In DNA form, the CDR3 reads TGTGCCAGCAGCGTAGAGGGACTCCCAGTAGCTGGCTACACCTTC. Translating it yields CASSVEGLPVAGYTF.

The chain couples TRBV4-1 to TRBJ1-4, with 7 bases identical to TRBD1. The CDR3 loop spans 13 amino acids. V lost 4 bases to trimming and J lost 8 bases; unmatched junction nucleotides: 4. Germline V CDR1 and CDR2: MGHRA, YSYEKL. CDR3 in DNA: TGCGCCAGCAGCCTCCAGGGGGAGGAAAAACTGTTTTTT. It translates to CASSLQGEEKLFF.

This clonotype came up many times. This chain joins TRBV6-5 and TRBJ1-6; tentatively, D is TRBD1 (6 bases). V lost 6 bases and J lost 8, with 14 bases in between. Germline CDR1 reads MNHEY; CDR2 reads SVGAGI. The CDR3 is made up of 14 amino acids. The CDR3, as DNA: TGTGCCAGCAGGGCCGGGACACTTGATTCACCCCTCCACTTT. It is translated as CASRAGTLDSPLHF.

This clonotype was seen ten or more times. One end of the junction varies from germline; a read error may be responsible. The chain uses TRBV4-2 and TRBJ1-4, with D tentatively TRBD1 (5 bases). Germline V lookup: CDR1 LGHNA, CDR2 YNFKEQ. The CDR3 spans 12 residues. The CDR3, as DNA: TGTGCCAGCTGCCAGGGAGGTGAAAAACTGTTTTTT. This codes for CASCQGGEKLFF.

The table lists this clonotype with many counts. This chain joins TRBV5-6 and TRBJ1-5; D may be TRBD1 (6 bases). Trimming shortened V by 1 base and J by 4 bases, and 9 bases separated the two germline ends. Germline assignment: CDR1 SGHDT and CDR2 YYEEEE. CDR3 size: 14 residues. Written as DNA, the CDR3 is TGTGCCAGCAGCTTGTCAGACAGGAATCAGCCCCAGCATTTT. Its protein is CASSLSDRNQPQHF.

The chain combines TRBV15 with TRBJ2-1; 7 bases fit TRBD1. The CDR3 is 15 amino acids. After removal of 2 bases from V and 0 bases from J, the junction contained 1 base not matched to a gene. The germline V gene has CDR1 LNHNV and CDR2 YYDKDF (reference sequence). The CDR3 DNA reads TGTGCCACCAGCAGAAGACAGGGCTCCTACAATGAGCAGTTCTTC. This codes for CATSRRQGSYNEQFF. The entire variable domain, with the rest obtained from reference TRBV15 and TRBJ2-1, is as follows: DAMVIQNPRYQVTQFGKPVTLSCSQTLNHNVMYWYQQKSSQAPKLLFHYYDKDFNNEADTPDNFQSRRPNTSFCFLDIRSPGLGDTAMYLCATSRRQGSYNEQFFGPGTRLTVL.

This clonotype occurred many times. The CDR3 nucleotides read TGCAGCGCAGTAGTGGGGGCCTACACCGGGGAGCTGTTTTTT. Translation gives CSAVVGAYTGELFF. J is TRBJ2-2 and V is TRBV29-1, with D possibly matching TRBD1 (6 bases). Per germline, CDR1 SQVTM and CDR2 ANQGSEA. The CDR3 totals 14 residues. V lost 7 bases and J lost 3, with 15 bases in between.

This clonotype was seen more than once but under ten times. The gene calls are TRBV25-1 and TRBJ2-1; TRBD2 might be the D (5 bases). The CDR3 is 11 residues long. With 4 bases removed from V and 9 bases from J, the gap between germline ends came to 7 bases. Germline CDR1 and CDR2: MGHDK and SYGVNS. The CDR3 nucleotides are TGTGCCAGCAGTGGCGGGTTTGAGCAGTTCTTC. It yields the protein CASSGGFEQFF.

The V and J genes are TRBV2 and TRBJ2-2; 8 bases align to TRBD1. From germline, CDR1 is SNHLY and CDR2 FYNNEI. V shed 7 bases and J 5 bases; nucleotides not matched to a gene: 12. This CDR3 has 16 residues. The CDR3, as DNA: TGTGCCAGCACTACCCCCAGGGGGCCGGGGACCGGGGAGCTGTTTTTT. Protein product: CASTTPRGPGTGELFF.

This clonotype was counted at least ten times. The chain links TRBV11-2 to TRBJ2-5; D possibly corresponds to TRBD2 (6 bases). The CDR3 covers 12 residues. The V and J ends lost 6 bases and 7 bases respectively, with 12 bases between them. Per the germline V gene, CDR1 is SGHAT and CDR2 is FQNNGV. The CDR3 bases are TGTGCCAGCAGTCCCCCCGGGGGGACCCAGTACTTC. Protein product: CASSPPGGTQYF.

This clonotype has a count of ten or more. The chain couples TRBV2 to TRBJ2-3; D ambiguous. This CDR3 has 15 residues. In germline, CDR1 is SNHLY, CDR2 FYNNEI. The ends were cut back, 7 bases at V and 0 bases at J, with 14 bases in the middle. Here the CDR3 reads CASTSATSSTDTQYF. The CDR3 coding sequence is TGTGCCAGCACGTCGGCTACCTCTAGCACAGATACGCAGTATTTT.

This clonotype was recorded a few times. This chain connects TRBV6-2 or TRBV6-3 to TRBJ2-7; perhaps TRBD2 as D (5 bases). V lost 4 bases, J lost 6 bases, and 16 bases lay in between. The CDR3 sequence is 14 residues long. Germline CDR1 reads MNHEY; CDR2 reads SVGEGT. CDR3 in amino acids: CASSFLGERGEQYV. As DNA, the CDR3 is TGTGCCAGCAGTTTCCTCGGGGAGCGCGGCGAGCAGTACGTC.

This clonotype came up many times. This chain uses TRBV6-4 with TRBJ1-5; TRBD1 matches at 7 bases. The V gene end was trimmed by 6 bases and the J gene end by 7 bases; junction bases not matched to a gene: 3. The CDR3 has 12 amino acids. In germline, CDR1 is MRHNA, CDR2 SNTAGT. CDR3: CASSEGGQPQHF. In nucleotides, the CDR3 is TGTGCCAGCAGCGAAGGGGGCCAGCCCCAGCATTTT.

V usage is TRBV12-5 and J usage is TRBJ1-4; D is possibly TRBD1 (6 bases). V dropped 4 bases and J dropped 8 bases, with 14 bases sitting between them. The CDR3 totals 14 residues. Germline V gene sequence: CDR1 LGHNT, CDR2 FRNRAP. The CDR3 is CASGYGQGSEKLFF. Written as DNA, the CDR3 is TGTGCTAGTGGTTATGGTCAGGGGAGCGAAAAACTGTTTTTT.

This clonotype was seen a few times. The rearrangement links TRBV3-1 to TRBJ1-1; D uncertain. The CDR3 is made up of 14 amino acids. The V end was cut by 0 bases, the J end by 7 bases, with 12 bases between. CDR1 is LGHDT and CDR2 is YNNKEL in the germline V gene (reference sequence). The CDR3 DNA reads TGTGCCAGCAGCCAAGACGGACGGGAGAATGAAGCTTTCTTT. Translating it yields CASSQDGRENEAFF.

In regard to this clonotype: One end of the junction does not line up with germline, which may come from a read error. V and J are TRBV7-9 and TRBJ1-1; possibly TRBD1 for D (5 bases). The CDR3 runs to 13 residues. Germline V gene lookup returns CDR1 SEHNR and CDR2 FQNEAQ (reference sequence). The CDR3 region has the DNA TGTGCCGGCAGGGCACCGAGCGGCACTGAAGCTTTCTTT. Encoded protein: CAGRAPSGTEAFF.

This clonotype was seen a few times. This rearrangement joins TRBV18 to TRBJ2-5; the D is unclear. The CDR3 extends over 13 amino acids. The V gene's germline CDR1 is KGHSH and CDR2 LQKENI. The V gene lost 2 bases and the J gene lost 5 bases, with 9 bases spanning the gap. DNA of the CDR3: TGTGCCAGCTCACCAGGGCGATGGGAGACCCAGTACTTC. Its translation: CASSPGRWETQYF. Full variable domain (remainder filled in from reference TRBV18 and TRBJ2-5): NAGVMQNPRHLVRRRGQEARLRCSPMKGHSHVYWYRQLPEEGLKFMVYLQKENIIDESGMPKERFSAEFPKEGPSILRIQQVVRGDSAAYFCASSPGRWETQYFGPGTRLLVL.